The 6 T cell receptor beta chains reported below all come from one sample, sequenced in a study of cytomegalovirus exposure and HLA in healthy donors. Libraries were prepared by immunoSEQ multiplex PCR; TCRdb keeps only in-frame clonotypes and omits some of them. The profile shows 150,000 or so clones, approximately 94% of them singletons. The sample taken for sequencing was PBMCs. These receptors originate from a man aged 18 to 30 in good health and CMV-seropositive.

The V call is TRBV28, the J call TRBJ2-5; 10 bases align to TRBD2. Germline lookup yields CDR1 MDHEN and CDR2 SYDVKM. This CDR3 is 15 amino acids long. V was pared by 6 bases and J by 0 bases, with 4 bases of the junction left unmatched. The CDR3 DNA follows: TGTGCCAGCAGAGCGGGACTAGCGTACCAAGAGACCCAGTACTTC. It codes for CASRAGLAYQETQYF. Complete variable domain (other parts from reference TRBV28 and TRBJ2-5): DVKVTQSSRYLVKRTGEKVFLECVQDMDHENMFWYRQDPGLGLRLIYFSYDVKMKEKGDIPEGYSVSREKKERFSLILESASTNQTSMYLCASRAGLAYQETQYFGPGTRLLVL.

The chain is built from TRBV23-1 and TRBJ2-7; TRBD1 agrees at 9 bases. TRBV23-1 is given ORF status, its function remaining uncertain. V shed 3 bases and J 0 bases; nucleotides not matched to a gene: 12. The CDR3 is made up of 18 amino acids. DNA of the CDR3: TGCGCCAGCAGTCATTCTTGGACAGGGGCCGCCACCTCCTACGAGCAGTACTTC. It translates to CASSHSWTGAATSYEQYF.

The genes are TRBV5-1 and TRBJ1-4, with a weak D call TRBD1 (5 bases). V lost 0 bases to trimming and J lost 8 bases, with 14 bases between them. There are 15 residues in the CDR3. Germline V gene sequence: CDR1 SGHRS, CDR2 YFSETQ. CDR3 DNA: TGCGCCAGCAGCTTGGGGCCGGGGGGTCTAGAAAAACTGTTTTTT. This codes for CASSLGPGGLEKLFF.

The rearrangement joins TRBV28 to TRBJ2-7; 12 nucleotides agree with TRBD2. V lost 3 bases to trimming and J lost 2 bases; unmatched junction nucleotides: 8. Germline CDR1 reads MDHEN; CDR2 reads SYDVKM. This CDR3 has 17 residues. CDR3 amino acids: CASSLASSGRVPYEQYF. CDR3 nucleotides: TGTGCCAGCAGTTTGGCGTCTAGCGGGAGGGTCCCCTACGAGCAGTACTTC.

This chain connects TRBV7-9 to TRBJ1-2; possibly TRBD1 for D (6 bases). Trimming took off 0 bases at V and 12 bases at J, with 17 bases between the two ends. This CDR3 comprises 14 residues. From germline, CDR1 is SEHNR and CDR2 FQNEAQ (reference sequence). The CDR3, as DNA: TGTGCCAGCAGCTTAGCCTGGGGGACACCAGTACACACCTTC. Translating it yields CASSLAWGTPVHTF.

The chain couples TRBV6-1 to TRBJ2-7, with TRBD1 matching 11 bases. The V and J ends lost 6 bases and 4 bases, in that order; junction bases with no gene match: 2. CDR3 length: 13 residues. Per germline, CDR1 MNHNS and CDR2 SASEGT. CDR3 bases: TGTGCCAGCAGGGGGACAGGGGGGTACGAGCAGTACTTC. It translates to CASRGTGGYEQYF.